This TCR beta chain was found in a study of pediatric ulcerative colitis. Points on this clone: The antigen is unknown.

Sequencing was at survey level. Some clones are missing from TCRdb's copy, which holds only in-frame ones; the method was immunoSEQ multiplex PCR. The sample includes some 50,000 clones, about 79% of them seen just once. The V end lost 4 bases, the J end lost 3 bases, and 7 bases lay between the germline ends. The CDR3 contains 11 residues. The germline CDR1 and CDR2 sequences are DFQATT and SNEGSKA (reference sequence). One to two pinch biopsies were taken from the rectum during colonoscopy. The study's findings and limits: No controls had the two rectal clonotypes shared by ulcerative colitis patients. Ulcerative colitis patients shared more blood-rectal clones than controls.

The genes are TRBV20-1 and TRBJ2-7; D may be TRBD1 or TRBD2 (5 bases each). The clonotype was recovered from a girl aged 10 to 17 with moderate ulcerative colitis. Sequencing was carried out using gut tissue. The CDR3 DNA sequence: TGCAGTGCTATGAGGGGCTACGAGCAGTACTTC. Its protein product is CSAMRGYEQYF.